This T cell receptor (beta chain) was observed in a study of Ad26.COV2.S vaccination and SARS-CoV-2 variants. V was pared by 6 bases and J by 3 bases, with 11 bases between. Per germline, CDR1 SQVTM and CDR2 ANQGSEA. This CDR3 has 12 residues. Treatment specified: 15 to 20 received Ad26.COV2.S at low or high dose, single or two shots; 5 received placebo; per-sample allocation not given. Sampling took place 63 days after the first vaccine or placebo injection. Some clones are missing from TCRdb's copy, which holds only in-frame ones; the method was immunoSEQ multiplex PCR. The data contain approximately 300,000 clones, over 80% of them seen just once; the ten biggest clones take up 2% to 2.5%.

This sequence joins TRBV29-1 and TRBJ1-1; tentative D call: TRBD1 (6 bases). The origin of this receptor is a person between 18 and 60 years old who received the Ad26.COV2.S COVID-19 vaccine or a placebo. Material: peripheral blood, obtained in a trial of Ad26.COV2.S vaccine versus placebo. CDR3 amino acids: CSVQQGDTEAFF. The CDR3 region has the DNA TGCAGCGTCCAACAGGGTGACACTGAAGCTTTCTTT.